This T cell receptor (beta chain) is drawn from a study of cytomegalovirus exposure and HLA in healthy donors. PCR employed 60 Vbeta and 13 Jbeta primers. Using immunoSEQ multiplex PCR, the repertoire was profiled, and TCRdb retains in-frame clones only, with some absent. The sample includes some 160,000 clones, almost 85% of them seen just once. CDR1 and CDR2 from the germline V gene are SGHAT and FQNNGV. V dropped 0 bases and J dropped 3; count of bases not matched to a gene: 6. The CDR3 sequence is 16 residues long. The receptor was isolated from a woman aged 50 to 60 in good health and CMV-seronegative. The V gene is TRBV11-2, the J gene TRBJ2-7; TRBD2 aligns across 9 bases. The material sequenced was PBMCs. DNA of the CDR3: TGTGCCAGCAGCTTAGAAAGACTAGCGGTTAGCTACGAGCAGTACTTC. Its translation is CASSLERLAVSYEQYF. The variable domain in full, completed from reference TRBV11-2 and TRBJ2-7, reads EAGVAQSPRYKIIEKRQSVAFWCNPISGHATLYWYQQILGQGPKLLIQFQNNGVVDDSQLPKDRFSAERLKGVDSTLKIQPAKLEDSAVYLCASSLERLAVSYEQYFGPGTRLTVT.